What follows are 28 T cell receptor beta chains derived from one specimen sequenced in a study of molecular identifiers for immune sequencing clone quantification. MiXCR, run by TCRdb on the PCR reads, gives a single entry per CDR3 protein. The table lists nearly 55,000 distinct CDR3 sequences, more than 35% of them singletons, with 3.8% in the top ten. The sample consisted of naive CD8+ T cells from blood, with Jurkat cell RNA spiked in. Subset meaning: FACS-sorted CD8+CD4-CCR7+CD45RA+ naive T cells. These receptors all stem from a human donor in good health. Some libraries in this study had Jurkat cell RNA spiked in.

In its sample, this clonotype was seen a few times. The V call is TRBV5-1, the J call TRBJ2-7; TRBD1 matches 9 bases. The CDR3 is made up of 15 amino acids. Germline CDR1 SGHRS, CDR2 YFSETQ. Trimming removed 2 bases from V and 4 bases from J; junction bases left unmatched: 7. The CDR3 reads CASSLGTGLWYEQYF. In DNA, the CDR3 is TGCGCCAGCAGCTTAGGGACAGGGCTATGGTACGAGCAGTACTTC.

The V gene is TRBV7-2, the J gene TRBJ1-2; 10 bases agree with TRBD1. The V and J ends lost 1 base and 6 bases, in that order; junction bases with no gene match: 14. This CDR3 is built from 18 residues. The germline CDR1 and CDR2 sequences are SGHTA and FQGNSA. In DNA, the CDR3 is TGTGCCAGCAGCTTAGGCCCGGACAGGGGGGCTTACGACAATGGCTACACCTTC. Translated, it gives CASSLGPDRGAYDNGYTF.

The chain has TRBV4-3 and TRBJ1-1; D unresolved. The CDR3 runs to 14 residues. V lost 0 bases to trimming and J lost 5 bases, with 10 bases between them. Germline CDR1 and CDR2: LGHNA and YSLEER. This chain's CDR3 is CASSQDYIPTEAFF. As DNA, the CDR3 is TGCGCCAGCAGCCAAGATTACATCCCTACTGAAGCTTTCTTT.

Worth noting for this clonotype: A much more abundant neighbour one base away suggests this may be a read error. The chain combines TRBV7-8 with TRBJ2-1, with 12 bases identical to TRBD2. This CDR3 has 16 amino acids. Germline values: CDR1 SGHVS, CDR2 FQNEAQ. The CDR3 here is CAGSPHLAGGPGEQFF. The DNA for the CDR3 is TGTGCCGGCAGCCCTCACCTAGCGGGAGGGCCGGGTGAGCAGTTCTTC.

This clonotype has only a few counts. This is likely a read error, given that the CDR3 carries no conserved phenylalanine or tryptophan at its end. The rearrangement uses TRBV13 and TRBJ1-1, with 9 bases identical to TRBD1. Per germline, CDR1 PRHDT and CDR2 FYEKMQ (reference sequence). The junction had 7 bases not matched to a gene; V was cut back by 7 bases and J by 1 base. CDR3 length: 15 amino acids. Written as DNA, the CDR3 is TGTGCCAGCATGGACAGGGGTCGGGCGAACACTGAAGCTTTCTAT. This gives the protein CASMDRGRANTEAFY.

Regarding this clonotype: Since the CDR3 does not end with the conserved phenylalanine or tryptophan, this likely comes from a read error. The chain recombines TRBV9 with TRBJ1-5; tentatively, D is TRBD1 (5 bases). Trimming took off 0 bases at V and 3 bases at J, with 7 bases between the two ends. The germline CDR1 and CDR2 sequences are SGDLS and YYNGEE. This CDR3 spans 14 amino acids. The chain's CDR3 is CASSVGDVNQPQHC. DNA for the CDR3: TGTGCCAGCAGCGTAGGGGACGTCAATCAGCCCCAGCATTGT.

This clonotype was found many times. This rearrangement joins TRBV5-1 to TRBJ2-7; D is perhaps TRBD2 (5 bases). Trimming took 2 bases from V and 5 from J, leaving 8 bases between them. This CDR3 has 12 amino acids. CDR1 is SGHRS and CDR2 is YFSETQ in the germline V gene. CDR3 sequence reads: CASSFVGDEQYF. As DNA, the CDR3 is TGCGCCAGCAGCTTCGTCGGGGACGAGCAGTACTTC. Full variable domain (outside the CDR3, taken from reference TRBV5-1 and TRBJ2-7): KAGVTQTPRYLIKTRGQQVTLSCSPISGHRSVSWYQQTPGQGLQFLFEYFSETQRNKGNFPGRFSGRQFSNSRSEMNVSTLELGDSALYLCASSFVGDEQYFGPGTRLTVT.

On this clonotype: The junction departs from the called germline gene at one end, perhaps through a read error. This chain uses TRBV11-2 with TRBJ2-6; TRBD2 matches at 10 bases. The CDR3 consists of 19 residues. CDR1 SGHAT and CDR2 FQNNGV come from the germline V gene. CDR3 sequence: CASSAPRTSGTSGAHVLTF. The CDR3 nucleotides read TGTGCCAGCAGCGCCCCCCGGACTAGCGGAACCTCTGGGGCCCACGTCCTGACTTTC.

The rearrangement joins TRBV7-6 to TRBJ2-2; D not resolved. The CDR3 is made up of 11 amino acids. Germline loops: CDR1 SGHVS, CDR2 FNYEAQ. The V gene lost 6 bases and the J gene lost 9 bases, with 8 bases spanning the gap. The chain's CDR3 is CASRYTWELFF. The CDR3 nucleotides read TGTGCCAGCAGATATACCTGGGAGCTGTTTTTT.

Comment on this clonotype: The junction does not match germline at one end; this may be a read error. The chain uses TRBV29-1 and TRBJ1-1; no clear D gene. This CDR3 comprises 14 residues. Germline CDR1 SQVTM, CDR2 ANQGSEA. CDR3 residues: CSVEDANLPTEAFF. In nucleotides, the CDR3 is TGCAGCGTAGAAGACGCCAACCTTCCCACCGAAGCTTTCTTT.

This clonotype was counted at least ten times. V and J are TRBV7-2 and TRBJ1-1; D remains ambiguous. The CDR3 length is 17 residues. In germline, CDR1 is SGHTA, CDR2 FQGNSA. The V end lost 0 bases, the J end lost 0 bases, and 14 bases lay between the germline ends. DNA for the CDR3: TGTGCCAGCAGCTTAGCCCAGTTTGCGGCGATGAACACTGAAGCTTTCTTT. Amino acid sequence: CASSLAQFAAMNTEAFF.

In this sample, this clonotype turned up a few times. The chain combines TRBV4-3 with TRBJ2-5; 11 bases map to TRBD2. V was pared by 3 bases and J by 4 bases, with 4 bases of the junction left unmatched. Germline V lookup: CDR1 LGHNA, CDR2 YSLEER. The CDR3 is made up of 15 amino acids. CDR3 protein: CASSQIAGGAETQYF. In nucleotides, the CDR3 is TGCGCCAGCAGCCAGATAGCGGGAGGGGCAGAGACCCAGTACTTC.

In its sample, this clonotype was seen a few times. The genes are TRBV6-5 and TRBJ2-3; 7 nucleotides agree with TRBD1. J was trimmed by 6 bases and V by 4 bases; bases with no gene match: 7. The germline gives CDR1 MNHEY, CDR2 SVGAGI. CDR3 length: 14 residues. CDR3 protein: CASSFGQGVDTQYF. The CDR3 nucleotides read TGTGCCAGCAGTTTCGGTCAGGGGGTCGATACGCAGTATTTT.

The genes are TRBV7-2 and TRBJ2-7, with D possibly TRBD1 on 5 matching bases. V lost 1 base to trimming and J lost 2 bases, with 9 bases between them. The CDR3 loop spans 14 amino acids. Germline V gives CDR1 SGHTA, CDR2 FQGNSA. Written as DNA, the CDR3 is TGTGCCAGCAGCTTAGGGGGCAGAACCTACGAGCAGTACTTC. It yields the protein CASSLGGRTYEQYF.

This clonotype was picked up a small number of times. Just one base apart from a much larger clone, this may be a read error. The chain couples TRBV4-2 to TRBJ2-7; the D is unclear. This CDR3 spans 15 amino acids. Germline V CDR1 and CDR2: LGHNA, YNFKEQ. DNA of the CDR3: TGTGCCAGCAGCCAAGTCACTCAGGCCTCCTACGCGCAGTACTTC. Encoded protein: CASSQVTQASYAQYF.

This CDR3 reads CASSVGRRDNYGYTF. DNA of the CDR3: TGTGCCAGCAGCGTAGGTCGCAGGGATAACTATGGCTACACCTTC. V gene TRBV9 combines with J gene TRBJ1-2; a weak D match, TRBD1 (5 bases). The CDR3 is made up of 15 amino acids. V was trimmed by 0 bases and J by 1 base, leaving 10 bases between them. CDR1 is SGDLS and CDR2 is YYNGEE in the germline V gene.

V usage is TRBV13 and J usage is TRBJ2-7, with TRBD2 matching over 15 bases. Germline V gene lookup returns CDR1 PRHDT and CDR2 FYEKMQ (reference sequence). The CDR3 contains 15 residues. V was pared by 6 bases and J by 2 bases, with 2 bases of the junction left unmatched. Here the CDR3 DNA reads TGTGCCAGCAGGGGACTAGCGGGAGGAGCCTACGAGCAGTACTTC. The encoded protein is CASRGLAGGAYEQYF. Looking up the rest from reference TRBV13 and TRBJ2-7 gives the full variable domain: AAGVIQSPRHLIKEKRETATLKCYPIPRHDTVYWYQQGPGQDPQFLISFYEKMQSDKGSIPDRFSAQQFSDYHSELNMSSLELGDSALYFCASRGLAGGAYEQYFGPGTRLTVT.

A note on this clonotype: A much larger clone lies a single base off, so this may be a read error. The chain couples TRBV2 to TRBJ1-1, with D possibly being TRBD1 (6 bases). Germline V gene sequence: CDR1 SNHLY, CDR2 FYNNEI. The CDR3 is 17 residues long. The CDR3 sequence: CASSAMAGTKWNIEAFF. CDR3 DNA sequence: TGTGCCAGCAGTGCCATGGCAGGGACAAAGTGGAACATTGAAGCTTTCTTT. The full variable domain, rest sourced from reference TRBV2 and TRBJ1-1, is EPEVTQTPSHQVTQMGQEVILRCVPISNHLYFYWYRQILGQKVEFLVSFYNNEISEKSEIFDDQFSVERPDGSNFTLKIRSTKLEDSAMYFCASSAMAGTKWNIEAFFGQGTRLTVV.

This clonotype has ten or more counts. V usage is TRBV6-5 and J usage is TRBJ1-1; D possibly corresponds to TRBD1 (5 bases). The CDR3 length is 14 residues. V was pared by 3 bases and J by 6 bases, with 14 bases between. Germline V gene lookup returns CDR1 MNHEY and CDR2 SVGAGI. CDR3 protein: CASSYSVRGAEAFF. CDR3 DNA sequence: TGTGCCAGCAGTTATTCAGTCCGGGGCGCTGAAGCTTTCTTT.

A few counts support this clonotype. The genes are TRBV4-1 and TRBJ2-7; 10 bases line up with TRBD1. V lost 3 bases to trimming and J lost 3 bases; unmatched junction nucleotides: 2. CDR1 is MGHRA and CDR2 is YSYEKL in the germline V gene. CDR3 size: 14 residues. The CDR3 nucleotides read TGCGCCAGCAGCCACAGGACAGGGGGCTACGAGCAGTACTTC. Protein: CASSHRTGGYEQYF.

Remarks on this clonotype: A much larger clone differs from this one at a single base, so this may be a read error. This chain connects TRBV21-1 to TRBJ2-1; TRBD1, the D gene given by the table, was not confirmed from the DNA. TRBV21-1 is recorded as a pseudogene. The CDR3 has 13 residues. The CDR3 DNA is TGTGCCAGCAGCTCGAAGGACAGCAATGCGCAGTTCTTC. This codes for CASSSKDSNAQFF.

The sample holds a few counts of this clonotype. This chain links TRBV27 with TRBJ2-5; D is possibly TRBD2 (6 bases). Germline V gene sequence: CDR1 MNHEY, CDR2 SMNVEV (reference sequence). CDR3 length: 14 residues. Trimming pared 5 bases from V and 9 bases from J, leaving 19 bases between. This CDR3 is CASSPGLPIAAQYF. The CDR3 DNA sequence: TGTGCCAGCAGTCCGGGACTCCCCATCGCGGCCCAGTACTTC.

As DNA, the CDR3 is TGTGCCAGCAGCGTAGCGTTGACAGGAGTTGAAGAGACCCAGTACTTC. Protein: CASSVALTGVEETQYF. The chain has TRBV9 and TRBJ2-5, with D maybe TRBD1 (6 bases). The CDR3 is made up of 16 amino acids. V lost 0 bases and J 3 bases, leaving 15 bases between the germline ends. Germline CDR1 and CDR2: SGDLS and YYNGEE.

The genes are TRBV12-3 or TRBV12-4 and TRBJ2-1; D might be TRBD2 (6 bases). V lost 5 bases and J lost 0, with 11 bases in between. This CDR3 contains 15 residues. CDR3 coding DNA: TGTGCCAGCAGTGTTGTGGGGGGCTCCTACAATGAGCAGTTCTTC. Encoded protein: CASSVVGGSYNEQFF.

The sample holds one count of this clonotype. The junction and the germline gene differ at one end; a read error may be behind it. The chain has TRBV24-1 and TRBJ1-4; 7 positions match TRBD1. The CDR3 contains 15 residues. CDR1 is KGHDR and CDR2 is SFDVKD in the germline V gene. DNA for the CDR3: TGTGCCACCAGTGATTCCGACAGGGCTGGTGAAAAACTGATTTTT. It yields the protein CATSDSDRAGEKLIF.

Remarks on this clonotype: A single base separates this from a much larger clone, so it may be a read error. This chain links TRBV28 with TRBJ2-5; D is possibly TRBD1 or TRBD2 (5 bases each). The CDR3 has 13 amino acids. Germline assignment: CDR1 MDHEN and CDR2 SYDVKM. The CDR3 sequence: CASSEGLGETQNF. In DNA, the CDR3 is TGTGCCAGCTCTGAGGGCCTGGGGGAGACCCAGAACTTC.

This chain joins TRBV10-3 and TRBJ2-7; tentatively, D is TRBD2 (6 bases). Per the germline V gene, CDR1 is ENHRY and CDR2 is SYGVKD. The CDR3 length is 12 residues. V gave up 7 bases and J gave up 2 bases, with 9 bases separating them. This chain's CDR3 is CAINAGTYEQYF. The DNA of the CDR3 is TGTGCCATCAATGCGGGGACCTACGAGCAGTACTTC.

Notes on this clonotype: This could be a read error, since a much larger clone is one nucleotide away. V usage is TRBV5-1 and J usage is TRBJ1-5; the match to TRBD1 covers 11 bases. Trimming took 7 bases from V and 6 from J; bases not matched to a gene: 6. The CDR3 sequence is 14 residues long. Germline CDR1 is SGHRS and CDR2 is YFSETQ. The CDR3 coding sequence is TGCGCCAGCGGCTGGACAGGGGGCGTTCAGCCCCAGCATTTT. Its protein is CASGWTGGVQPQHF.